These 10 T cell receptor beta chains were sequenced from one sample in a study of blood T cell repertoires in COVID-19. Assay used: immunoSEQ multiplex PCR; TCRdb lists only in-frame clones, some missing. This sample has hundreds of thousands of clones, with 70% to 90% found just once. Sequenced material: PBMCs or T cells enriched from blood (not recorded which). The receptors originated from a woman aged 18-35 years with acute COVID-19.

A remark on this clone: The sample contains more than one DNA sequence encoding this CDR3. The V gene is TRBV20-1, the J gene TRBJ2-2, with no clear D. The CDR3 length is 11 residues. Deletions cut 3 bases from V and 5 bases from J, with 4 bases between. Germline CDR1 and CDR2: DFQATT and SNEGSKA (reference sequence). The CDR3 DNA reads as TGCAGTGCTAGCCCTACCGGGGAGCTGTTTTTT. It encodes CSASPTGELFF.

This chain connects TRBV5-4 to TRBJ1-1; no clear D. This CDR3 has 12 amino acids. Per the germline V gene, CDR1 is SGHNT and CDR2 is YYREEE (reference sequence). V gave up 4 bases and J gave up 1 base, with 5 bases separating them. CDR3 coding DNA: TGTGCCAGCAGCGGCGGGAACACTGAAGCTTTCTTT. This gives the protein CASSGGNTEAFF.

The gene calls are TRBV6-5 and TRBJ1-5; tentatively, D is TRBD1 (5 bases). The length of the CDR3 is 14 residues. Germline V gene data show CDR1 as MNHEY and CDR2 as SVGAGI. V was pared by 7 bases and J by 2 bases, with 12 bases between. CDR3 loop: CASNLEQGNQPQHF. The CDR3, as DNA: TGTGCCAGCAATCTCGAACAGGGCAATCAGCCCCAGCATTTT.

This clone was counted between two and nine times. The chain couples TRBV18 to TRBJ2-7; the match to TRBD1 covers 7 bases. V shed 6 bases, J shed 0 bases, and the junction held 5 bases outside the gene matches. CDR1 is KGHSH, CDR2 LQKENI, per germline. This CDR3 region has 14 residues. The CDR3 sequence: CASSMGQSSYEQYF. The CDR3 DNA sequence: TGTGCCAGCTCTATGGGACAGTCCTCCTACGAGCAGTACTTC.

V is TRBV19 and J is TRBJ2-1, with 13 bases identical to TRBD2. CDR1 is LNHDA and CDR2 is SQIVND in the germline V gene (reference sequence). V lost 7 bases and J lost 8; bases outside the gene matches: 5. This CDR3 has 14 amino acids. CDR3 residues: CASKRLAGGDEQFF. In DNA form, the CDR3 reads TGTGCCAGTAAACGACTAGCGGGAGGTGATGAGCAGTTCTTC.

The CDR3 nucleotides read TGTGCCAGCAGTTTAGGTCTGGGGGCCGCTGAAGCTTTCTTT. Translation gives CASSLGLGAAEAFF. The chain combines TRBV28 with TRBJ1-1; perhaps TRBD1 as D (6 bases). Germline CDR1 and CDR2: MDHEN and SYDVKM. The CDR3 is 14 residues long. Trimming left V 2 bases short and J 6 bases short, with 13 bases between.

CDR3 amino acids: CASSQGASGTEAFF. As DNA, the CDR3 is TGTGCCAGCAGCCAGGGGGCGTCGGGCACTGAAGCTTTCTTT. This chain links TRBV11-2 with TRBJ1-1; 8 nucleotides match TRBD1. CDR1 SGHAT and CDR2 FQNNGV come from the germline V gene. This CDR3 has 14 residues. V shed 5 bases, J shed 4 bases, and the junction held 6 bases outside the gene matches.

The table lists this clone with a count of one. The chain recombines TRBV6-5 with TRBJ1-3, with a possible D match to TRBD1 (6 bases). The CDR3 runs 15 residues. V was cut by 5 bases and J by 5 bases, with 16 bases left in between. CDR1 and CDR2 (germline): MNHEY, SVGAGI. CDR3 nucleotide sequence: TGTGCCAGCAGTACCACCGGGACACTGAGAAACACCATATATTTT. Translation: CASSTTGTLRNTIYF.

This chain connects TRBV9 to TRBJ1-5; no firm D call. The CDR3 runs to 15 residues. Germline CDR1 and CDR2: SGDLS and YYNGEE. The V gene lost 0 bases and the J gene lost 0 bases, with 7 bases spanning the gap. CDR3 sequence (DNA): TGTGCCAGCAGCGTAGCCGCCAGTAGCAATCAGCCCCAGCATTTT. Its translation: CASSVAASSNQPQHF.

V is TRBV4-1 and J is TRBJ2-1, with 8 bases that match TRBD1. Germline CDR1 MGHRA, CDR2 YSYEKL. The CDR3 length is 17 residues. V lost 2 bases and J lost 0; bases outside the gene matches: 6. CDR3 nucleotides: TGCGCCAGCAGCCAAACAGGGGGAAGTGGCTCCTACAATGAGCAGTTCTTC. This sequence encodes CASSQTGGSGSYNEQFF.